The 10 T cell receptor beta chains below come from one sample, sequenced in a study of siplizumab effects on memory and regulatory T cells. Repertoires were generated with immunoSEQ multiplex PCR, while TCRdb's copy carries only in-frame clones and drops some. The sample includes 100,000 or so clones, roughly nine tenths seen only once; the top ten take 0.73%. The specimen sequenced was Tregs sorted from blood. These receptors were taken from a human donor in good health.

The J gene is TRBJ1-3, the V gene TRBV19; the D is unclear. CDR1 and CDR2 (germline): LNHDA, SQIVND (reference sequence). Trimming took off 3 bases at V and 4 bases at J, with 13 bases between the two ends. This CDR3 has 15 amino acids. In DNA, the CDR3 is TGTGCCAGTAGTATTTCTTCTACGGCGGGAAACACCATATATTTT. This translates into CASSISSTAGNTIYF.

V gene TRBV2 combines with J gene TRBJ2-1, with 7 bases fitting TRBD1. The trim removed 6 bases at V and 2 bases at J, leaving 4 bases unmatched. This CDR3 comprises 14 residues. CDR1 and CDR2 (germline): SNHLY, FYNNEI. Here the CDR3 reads CASRVDRAYNEQFF. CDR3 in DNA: TGTGCCAGCAGAGTCGACAGGGCCTACAATGAGCAGTTCTTC.

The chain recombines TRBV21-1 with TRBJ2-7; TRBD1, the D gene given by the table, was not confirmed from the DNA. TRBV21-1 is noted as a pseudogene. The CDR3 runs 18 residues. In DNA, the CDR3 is TGTGCCAGCAGCTACACTCACCCCAGGGCGTGTCCTTCCTACGAGCAGTACTTC. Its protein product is CASSYTHPRACPSYEQYF.

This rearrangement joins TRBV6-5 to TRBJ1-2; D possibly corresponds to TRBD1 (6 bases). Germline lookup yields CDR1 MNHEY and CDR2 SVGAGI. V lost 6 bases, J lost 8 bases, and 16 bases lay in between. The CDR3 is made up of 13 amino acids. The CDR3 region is CASRATGYEGYTF. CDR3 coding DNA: TGTGCCAGCAGGGCCACAGGGTACGAGGGCTACACCTTC.

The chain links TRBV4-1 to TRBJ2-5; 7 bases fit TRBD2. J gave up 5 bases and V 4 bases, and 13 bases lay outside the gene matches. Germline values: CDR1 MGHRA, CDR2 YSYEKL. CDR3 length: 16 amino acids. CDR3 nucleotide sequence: TGCGCCAGCAGCCTCCTCGAGCGGGGAATAGGGGAGACCCAGTACTTC. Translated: CASSLLERGIGETQYF.

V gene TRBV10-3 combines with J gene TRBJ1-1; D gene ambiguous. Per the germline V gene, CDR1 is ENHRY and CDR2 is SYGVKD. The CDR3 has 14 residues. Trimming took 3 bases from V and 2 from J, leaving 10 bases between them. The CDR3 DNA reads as TGTGCCATCAGTGATTTAACAGCAAACACTGAAGCTTTCTTT. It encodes CAISDLTANTEAFF.

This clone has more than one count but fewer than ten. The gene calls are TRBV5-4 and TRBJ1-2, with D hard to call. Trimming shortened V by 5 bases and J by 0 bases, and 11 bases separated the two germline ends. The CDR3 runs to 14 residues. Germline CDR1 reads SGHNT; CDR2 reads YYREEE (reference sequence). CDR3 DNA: TGTGCCAGCAGGGCCCAGGACTCTAACTATGGCTACACCTTC. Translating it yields CASRAQDSNYGYTF. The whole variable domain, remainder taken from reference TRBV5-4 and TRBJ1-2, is ETGVTQSPTHLIKTRGQQVTLRCSSQSGHNTVSWYQQALGQGPQFIFQYYREEENGRGNFPPRFSGLQFPNYSSELNVNALELDDSALYLCASRAQDSNYGYTFGSGTRLTVV.

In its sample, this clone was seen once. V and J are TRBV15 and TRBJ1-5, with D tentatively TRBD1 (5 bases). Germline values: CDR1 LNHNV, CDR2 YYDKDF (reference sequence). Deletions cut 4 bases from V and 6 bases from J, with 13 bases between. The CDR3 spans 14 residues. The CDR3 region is CATSTRVGGQPQHF. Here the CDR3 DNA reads TGTGCCACCAGCACGAGGGTTGGGGGTCAGCCCCAGCATTTT. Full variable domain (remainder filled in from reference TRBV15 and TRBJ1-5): DAMVIQNPRYQVTQFGKPVTLSCSQTLNHNVMYWYQQKSSQAPKLLFHYYDKDFNNEADTPDNFQSRRPNTSFCFLDIRSPGLGDTAMYLCATSTRVGGQPQHFGDGTRLSIL.

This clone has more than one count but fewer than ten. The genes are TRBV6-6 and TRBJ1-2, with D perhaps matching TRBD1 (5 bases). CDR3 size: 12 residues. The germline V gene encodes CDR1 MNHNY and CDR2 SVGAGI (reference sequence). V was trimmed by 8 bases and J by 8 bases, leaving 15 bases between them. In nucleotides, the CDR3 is TGTGCCAGCTCGGGGCAGGTCCGAGGCTACACCTTC. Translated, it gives CASSGQVRGYTF.

As DNA, the CDR3 is TGTGCCAGCAGGGCAACTAGCGGGAGCACAGATACGCAGTATTTT. Its translation: CASRATSGSTDTQYF. The rearrangement uses TRBV7-9 and TRBJ2-3; 9 nucleotides match TRBD2. Germline CDR1 is SEHNR and CDR2 is FQNEAQ (reference sequence). CDR3 size: 15 residues. Germline trimming cut 6 bases from V and 0 bases from J; bases unmatched to any gene: 4.